Below, one T cell receptor beta chain is given with its context. This record belongs to a study of monozygotic twins with inflammatory bowel disease. T cells were not sorted, and total RNA was isolated straight from whole blood. Germline CDR1 and CDR2: SGHRS and YFSETQ. There are 15 residues in the CDR3. The cDNA of both the TCRalpha and TCRbeta chains was subjected to two nested PCRs of approximately 16 and 9 cycles. TCRdb processed the 5' RACE reads again and assigns one entry to each CDR3 protein, with no DNA. Its table records around 380,000 distinct CDR3 sequences. The clonotype comes from a human donor with ulcerative colitis or Crohn's disease, or a healthy co-twin of an affected twin (not recorded which). The sequenced material came from blood. The chain recombines TRBV5-1 with TRBJ2-1; TCRdb selects TRBD1, and the lack of DNA leaves this call unchecked. The CDR3 region is CASTGGGTWNDEQFF.